This TCR beta chain is from a study of T cell changes during pregnancy in multiple sclerosis (dated by TCRdb to the late 2010s). In terms of the full investigation: Changes in the T cell repertoire over the course of pregnancy were examined in this study in women with multiple sclerosis.

A note on this clone: Its antigen is currently not known. Qualities for individual bases were not recorded, and no much larger clone is one base off.

Libraries were constructed by the immunoSEQ multiplex PCR assay. Drawn from immuneACCESS, this table holds only the in-frame rearrangements with V and J called that TCRdb kept. Clones are partly lost; checked studies trace under half to an unresolved V gene and leave the rest unexplained. The sample contains under 110,000 clones, about 90% of them found a single time. About 1.5% of the sample comes from the top ten. Specimen: peripheral blood, collected before pregnancy. This sequence was found in a female donor with multiple sclerosis, enrolled in a pregnancy study.

The DNA sequence is as follows: TGCGCCAGCAGTGAGCCTGGGACTAGGAACACTGAAGCTTTCTTT. It codes for CASSEPGTRNTEAFF. The V and J genes are TRBV10-2 and TRBJ1-1; the D gene is perhaps TRBD1, from 5 matching bases. In the germline V gene, CDR1 corresponds to WSHSY and CDR2 to SAAADI. From its cysteine to its phenylalanine, the CDR3 spans 15 amino acids. Only the CDR3 region is kept as DNA, spanning 45 bases read in frame from base 1. V and J lose 2 bases and 1 base, and a span of 11 bases separates them.